This T cell receptor beta chain derives from a study of T cells in localized non-small cell lung cancer. This clone was counted between two and nine times. Germline assignment: CDR1 LNHDA and CDR2 SQIVND (reference sequence). The CDR3 has 16 residues. Trimming pared 0 bases from V and 1 base from J, leaving 12 bases between. Libraries were prepared by immunoSEQ multiplex PCR; TCRdb keeps only in-frame clonotypes and omits some of them. The table lists some 51,000 clones, approximately 90% of them singletons. The sample in question was peripheral blood, obtained before any cancer treatment. The gene calls are TRBV19 and TRBJ2-5; D may be TRBD2 (6 bases). The sequence came from a woman aged 40-69 years with stage I lung adenocarcinoma. CDR3 sequence: CASSIDRAGFQETQYF. The CDR3 DNA sequence: TGTGCCAGTAGTATAGATCGGGCGGGGTTCCAAGAGACCCAGTACTTC.